This T cell receptor (beta chain) stems from a study of T-cell memory formation after mild COVID-19. Study-level information: TCR clustering was largely donor specific.

Study-wide points: Contracting clones from day 15 to 85 had balanced CD4/CD8; later expanders favoured CD4+. Cross-reactive memory seemingly joined, as some responding clones were found in pre-infection memory.

The CDR3 length is 17 residues. J was trimmed by 1 base and V by 3 bases; bases with no gene match: 11. Germline CDR1 is KGHSH and CDR2 is LQKENI. TCRdb ran MiXCR on the 5' RACE reads and lists one entry per CDR3 protein. The sample lists about 390,000 distinct CDR3 sequences, more than 20% occurring once. Concerning this clonotype itself: What it recognizes is unknown.

This chain connects TRBV18 to TRBJ2-7, with 8 nucleotides matching TRBD2. The sequence derives from an adult woman who had mild COVID-19 (a few samples of this study predate the infection). Cell type and time point are not known. Sequenced material: PBMCs or a T cell subset sorted from them (not recorded which). CDR3 in amino acids: CASSPPRGGGGSYEQYF. CDR3 DNA: TGTGCCAGCTCACCCCCTCGGGGTGGCGGGGGGTCCTACGAGCAGTACTTC.